The 24 T cell receptor beta chains below all came from one sample that was sequenced in a study of cytomegalovirus exposure and HLA in healthy donors. A multiplex PCR was run with 60 Vbeta primers and 13 Jbeta primers. Sequencing was performed with immunoSEQ multiplex PCR; in TCRdb, only in-frame clones are kept and a portion is missing. The sample holds about 190,000 clones, over 80% seen once. Sequencing input: PBMCs. These receptors were collected from a boy aged 2 to 10 in good health and CMV-seronegative.

A few counts support this clone. The V call is TRBV4-2, the J call TRBJ1-1; no clear D gene. The germline V gene has CDR1 LGHNA and CDR2 YNFKEQ. V dropped 1 base and J dropped 1 base, with 13 bases sitting between them. The CDR3 covers 16 residues. The CDR3 DNA sequence: TGTGCCAGCAGCCAAGCCCCCGTCCAGGCGAACACTGAAGCTTTCTTT. Translated: CASSQAPVQANTEAFF.

The chain carries TRBV12-1 and TRBJ1-2; the D call TRBD1 from the table was never checked on the DNA. TRBV12-1 is a known pseudogene. CDR3 length equals 17 residues. The DNA of the CDR3 is TGTGCCAGCAGCTTATTCCAGGACAGAAGGGTTAACTATGGCTACACCTTC. This codes for CASSLFQDRRVNYGYTF.

The chain combines TRBV11-3 with TRBJ1-1, with 7 bases lining up with TRBD1. The CDR3 spans 14 residues. CDR1 is SGHNT, CDR2 YENEEA, per germline. Unmatched junction bases numbered 5, after V lost 3 bases and J lost 4 bases. Here the CDR3 DNA reads TGTGCCAGCAGCTTGGGGACAGCCGGCACTGAAGCTTTCTTT. It encodes CASSLGTAGTEAFF.

There are a few counts of this clone. J is TRBJ1-1 and V is TRBV7-3; D may be TRBD1 (5 bases). CDR3 size: 13 residues. Germline V gene data show CDR1 as SGHTA and CDR2 as FQGTGA. V lost 0 bases to trimming and J lost 5 bases, with 7 bases between them. The CDR3 region has the DNA TGTGCCAGCAGCTTAACACCAGGGACTGAAGCTTTCTTT. Its protein product is CASSLTPGTEAFF.

J is TRBJ2-1 and V is TRBV2; tentatively, D is TRBD2 (6 bases). Between the trimmed V and J ends, which lost 8 bases and 0 bases, there was a span of 11 bases. This CDR3 has 14 amino acids. Germline V lookup: CDR1 SNHLY, CDR2 FYNNEI. The CDR3 is CASLSGSSYNEQFF. CDR3 bases: TGTGCCAGCCTTAGCGGTAGCTCCTACAATGAGCAGTTCTTC.

The CDR3 DNA reads TGTGCCAGCAGCTTAGTGAGGGGGATCAATGAGCAGTTCTTC. This encodes CASSLVRGINEQFF. The chain has TRBV7-2 and TRBJ2-1; possible D gene TRBD1, 6 bases. The V and J ends lost 1 base and 6 bases respectively, with 10 bases between them. The CDR3 loop spans 14 amino acids. Germline V lookup: CDR1 SGHTA, CDR2 FQGNSA.

In its sample, this clone was seen once. The chain has TRBV6-6 and TRBJ1-1; D is undetermined. This CDR3 has 12 amino acids. The V and J ends lost 8 bases and 1 base respectively, with 8 bases between them. Germline V gene sequence: CDR1 MNHNY, CDR2 SVGAGI (reference sequence). This chain's CDR3 is CASGRENTEAFF. The CDR3 DNA sequence: TGTGCCAGCGGCCGTGAGAACACTGAAGCTTTCTTT.

The rearrangement joins TRBV7-8 to TRBJ1-5; D may be TRBD1 (5 bases). Trimming left V 5 bases short and J 7 bases short, with 15 bases between. Germline values: CDR1 SGHVS, CDR2 FQNEAQ. This CDR3 is built from 14 residues. CDR3 region: CASSPIPGRQPQHF. DNA of the CDR3: TGTGCCAGCAGCCCTATCCCAGGGCGACAGCCCCAGCATTTT.

This chain joins TRBV4-3 and TRBJ1-1; 7 positions match TRBD1. The CDR3 has 14 residues. The J segment lost 5 bases and the V segment lost 1 base, leaving 4 bases of the junction unmatched. Germline loops: CDR1 LGHNA, CDR2 YSLEER. CDR3 coding DNA: TGCGCCAGCAGCCAAGGTATCAGGGGGACTGAAGCTTTCTTT. Protein sequence: CASSQGIRGTEAFF.

The gene calls are TRBV6-1 and TRBJ1-1; D is unresolved. The CDR3 spans 15 residues. The V end was cut by 6 bases, the J end by 4 bases, with 18 bases between. Germline V CDR1 and CDR2: MNHNS, SASEGT. CDR3 residues: CASSEWHTRGTEAFF. The CDR3 bases are TGTGCCAGCAGCGAATGGCACACCCGGGGCACTGAAGCTTTCTTT.

CDR3 in amino acids: CASSGTGVWGGELFF. Here the CDR3 DNA reads TGTGCCAGCAGTGGGACAGGGGTTTGGGGCGGGGAGCTGTTTTTT. The chain has TRBV6-1 and TRBJ2-2, with 9 bases lining up with TRBD1. The CDR3 spans 15 residues. The germline V gene encodes CDR1 MNHNS and CDR2 SASEGT. Trimming took 4 bases from V and 7 from J; bases not matched to a gene: 7.

The chain is built from TRBV9 and TRBJ2-5; D is perhaps TRBD2 (6 bases). Germline V gene data show CDR1 as SGDLS and CDR2 as YYNGEE. V lost 4 bases, J lost 4 bases, and 11 bases lay in between. CDR3 length: 13 amino acids. CDR3 nucleotide sequence: TGTGCCAGCAGCTTCCGGGGAGGAGAGACCCAGTACTTC. This encodes CASSFRGGETQYF.

CDR3 coding DNA: TGTGCCAGCAGCCAAGCGTCTAGACGGGTATCAGGAAACACCATATATTTT. It yields the protein CASSQASRRVSGNTIYF. The chain combines TRBV4-2 with TRBJ1-3; no clear D gene. CDR3 length: 17 residues. Trimming took off 1 base at V and 4 bases at J, with 17 bases between the two ends. Germline V gene data show CDR1 as LGHNA and CDR2 as YNFKEQ.

A few counts support this clone. V gene TRBV6-1 combines with J gene TRBJ1-4, with TRBD1 matching over 10 bases. This CDR3 is built from 15 residues. Germline-derived CDR1 and CDR2 are MNHNS and SASEGT. V lost 5 bases, J lost 8 bases, and 8 bases stayed unmatched. The CDR3: CASSPGQGESEKLFF. CDR3 sequence (DNA): TGTGCCAGCAGTCCCGGACAGGGGGAGTCCGAAAAACTGTTTTTT.

The chain recombines TRBV5-8 with TRBJ2-7, with D perhaps matching TRBD2 (6 bases). Trimming removed 0 bases from V and 2 bases from J, with 12 bases in between. Germline loops: CDR1 SGHTS, CDR2 YDEGEE. The CDR3 contains 15 residues. Here the CDR3 reads CASSLVASVPYEQYF. The CDR3 DNA is TGTGCCAGCAGCTTGGTGGCTAGCGTTCCCTACGAGCAGTACTTC.

This chain links TRBV18 with TRBJ2-1; 9 bases line up with TRBD2. Per the germline V gene, CDR1 is KGHSH and CDR2 is LQKENI. J was trimmed by 6 bases and V by 3 bases; bases with no gene match: 6. The CDR3 covers 15 residues. CDR3 residues: CASSPASGISNEQFF. CDR3 nucleotide sequence: TGTGCCAGCTCACCGGCTAGCGGGATTTCCAATGAGCAGTTCTTC.

This chain uses TRBV7-2 with TRBJ1-1; 7 bases match TRBD1. The CDR3 has 14 residues. Germline V CDR1 and CDR2: SGHTA, FQGNSA. V was pared by 6 bases and J by 7 bases, with 11 bases of the junction left unmatched. This chain's CDR3 is CASRYTRGEGEAFF. CDR3 bases: TGTGCCAGCAGGTATACCAGGGGGGAAGGTGAAGCTTTCTTT.

This chain connects TRBV6-5 to TRBJ2-1; 9 bases map to TRBD2. The CDR3 spans 14 residues. Looked up from germline, CDR1 is MNHEY and CDR2 is SVGAGI. V shed 10 bases, J shed 8 bases, and the junction held 12 bases outside the gene matches. The CDR3 nucleotides read TGTGCCAACAACCCGGGACTAGCACTACATGAGCAGTTCTTC. Protein sequence: CANNPGLALHEQFF.

This chain's CDR3 is CASSLRTGGPSPLHF. CDR3 DNA sequence: TGTGCCAGCAGCCTTCGGACAGGGGGCCCTTCACCCCTCCACTTT. The V gene is TRBV5-4, the J gene TRBJ1-6, with 11 positions matching TRBD1. Losses at the gene ends were 4 bases for V and 9 bases for J; bases not matched to a gene: 6. Germline CDR1 and CDR2: SGHNT and YYREEE (reference sequence). CDR3 size: 15 residues.

The rearrangement links TRBV27 to TRBJ2-5; 9 nucleotides line up with TRBD2. The J call is in doubt because the DNA end fits TRBJ2-7 better. Germline values: CDR1 MNHEY, CDR2 SMNVEV (reference sequence). The CDR3 loop spans 19 amino acids. Written as DNA, the CDR3 is TGTGCCAGCAGTTTAAGAATTCGCGGGAGGGGACAAGGCTCCTACGAGCAGTACTTC. It is translated as CASSLRIRGRGQGSYEQYF.

This clone was detected once. V usage is TRBV4-1 and J usage is TRBJ2-1; 10 bases align to TRBD1. The length of the CDR3 is 17 residues. Per the germline V gene, CDR1 is MGHRA and CDR2 is YSYEKL. V trimming: 1 base; J trimming: 7 bases; junction bases outside the gene matches: 10. The CDR3 protein is CASSQVTGTGARNEQFF. CDR3 coding DNA: TGCGCCAGCAGCCAAGTCACGGGGACAGGGGCCAGGAATGAGCAGTTCTTC.

V gene TRBV6-6 combines with J gene TRBJ2-3; maybe TRBD2 (6 bases). Germline V gene data show CDR1 as MNHNY and CDR2 as SVGAGI (reference sequence). The CDR3 sequence is 13 residues long. Trimming took off 5 bases at V and 4 bases at J, with 10 bases between the two ends. The CDR3 nucleotides are TGTGCCAGCAGTCCCAGGGAGGCAGATACGCAGTATTTT. Translated: CASSPREADTQYF.

Regarding this clone: Other DNA sequences of this sample code for an identical CDR3. The chain couples TRBV5-4 to TRBJ1-2; 9 bases line up with TRBD1. J gave up 4 bases and V 0 bases, and 1 base lay outside the gene matches. CDR1 SGHNT and CDR2 YYREEE come from the germline V gene (reference sequence). This CDR3 region has 14 residues. The CDR3: CASSLDRGLYGYTF. The CDR3 DNA is TGTGCCAGCAGCTTGGACAGGGGGCTCTATGGCTACACCTTC.

The V call is TRBV30, the J call TRBJ1-4; TRBD1 matches 10 bases. The germline CDR1 and CDR2 sequences are GTSNPN and SVGIG (reference sequence). CDR3 size: 14 residues. Trimming removed 4 bases from V and 8 bases from J; junction bases left unmatched: 7. The CDR3 coding sequence is TGTGCCTGGAATAGGGGACAGGGGTTAGAAAAACTGTTTTTT. Translating gives CAWNRGQGLEKLFF.